This TCR beta chain was captured in a study of T cell responses to AZD1222 COVID-19 vaccine. The CDR3 is 14 amino acids. The ends were cut back, 5 bases at V and 5 bases at J, with 15 bases in the middle. CDR1 is SGHVS, CDR2 FQNEAQ, per germline. Some clones are missing from TCRdb's copy, which holds only in-frame ones; the method was immunoSEQ multiplex PCR. The table includes nearly 110,000 clones, about 89% detected once. J is TRBJ1-1 and V is TRBV7-8, with TRBD1 as a possible D gene (6 bases). Sequenced material: peripheral blood, taken 28 days after the second AZD1222 dose. The TCR sequence derives from an adult who received the AZD1222 COVID-19 vaccine. CDR3 in amino acids: CASSPRGGATEAFF. The CDR3 nucleotides read TGTGCCAGCAGCCCAAGGGGGGGGGCAACTGAAGCTTTCTTT.